The 26 T cell receptor beta chains presented below share a single source sample, sequenced in a study of cytomegalovirus exposure and HLA in healthy donors. The PCR ran on 60 Vbeta and 13 Jbeta primers. The table came from immunoSEQ multiplex PCR; TCRdb's copy has only in-frame clones and leaves some out. Of some 150,000 clones in the sample, about 71% were seen once. Sequencing input: PBMCs. The receptor set was obtained from a woman in her twenties or thirties in good health and CMV-seronegative.

This sequence joins TRBV4-3 and TRBJ2-1; 8 nucleotides line up with TRBD2. The CDR3 has 18 residues. In germline, CDR1 is LGHNA, CDR2 YSLEER. The trim removed 3 bases at V and 0 bases at J, leaving 10 bases unmatched. This CDR3 reads CASSQKGLAVRSYNEQFF. For the CDR3, the DNA is TGCGCCAGCAGCCAGAAAGGACTAGCTGTTCGCTCCTACAATGAGCAGTTCTTC.

This clone was observed once. This chain joins TRBV7-6 and TRBJ2-7; TRBD1 is a possible D gene (6 bases). V was clipped by 4 bases and J by 4 bases, with 14 bases between them. The CDR3 is 14 residues long. Germline V gene lookup returns CDR1 SGHVS and CDR2 FNYEAQ. This chain's CDR3 is CASSYQQQGYEQYF. The CDR3 DNA follows: TGTGCCAGCAGCTACCAACAACAGGGTTACGAGCAGTACTTC.

V and J are TRBV28 and TRBJ1-1; TRBD1 matches 11 bases. The CDR3 is 17 residues long. Germline assignment: CDR1 MDHEN and CDR2 SYDVKM. The ends lost 6 bases at V and 5 bases at J; junction bases unmatched: 14. CDR3 bases: TGTGCCAGCAGCGTAGATGGGACAGGGGGTTCCGTTACTGAAGCTTTCTTT. Translation: CASSVDGTGGSVTEAFF.

This rearrangement joins TRBV4-1 to TRBJ2-2; 10 bases are shared with TRBD2. The J segment lost 8 bases and the V segment lost 4 bases, leaving 10 bases of the junction unmatched. Germline values: CDR1 MGHRA, CDR2 YSYEKL. This CDR3 is 16 amino acids long. Here the CDR3 reads CASSPSTSGRAGELFF. The CDR3 DNA is TGCGCCAGCAGCCCCAGCACCAGCGGGAGGGCAGGGGAGCTGTTTTTT.

The rearrangement joins TRBV11-3 to TRBJ2-1; the match to TRBD1 covers 8 bases. CDR3 length equals 17 residues. CDR1 is SGHNT and CDR2 is YENEEA in the germline V gene. Trimming took 6 bases from V and 0 from J; bases not matched to a gene: 10. In DNA form, the CDR3 reads TGTGCCAGCAGTCCCGGGGACAGGTTTAGCTCCTACAATGAGCAGTTCTTC. This sequence encodes CASSPGDRFSSYNEQFF.

The rearrangement uses TRBV6-1 and TRBJ2-2; no firm D call. CDR3 length: 14 amino acids. Trimming cost V 5 bases and J 3 bases, with 10 bases left between them. Germline assignment: CDR1 MNHNS and CDR2 SASEGT. CDR3 in amino acids: CASSQSVDTGELFF. The CDR3 nucleotides read TGTGCCAGCAGTCAATCGGTGGACACCGGGGAGCTGTTTTTT.

In its sample, this clone was seen a few times. The V call is TRBV20-1, the J call TRBJ1-1; D is unresolved. V gave up 5 bases and J gave up 3 bases, with 7 bases separating them. CDR3 length: 11 residues. The germline gives CDR1 DFQATT, CDR2 SNEGSKA (reference sequence). The CDR3 sequence: CSAARDTEAFF. CDR3 DNA: TGCAGTGCTGCCCGAGACACTGAAGCTTTCTTT.

J is TRBJ2-3 and V is TRBV7-6, with D maybe TRBD1 (5 bases). The V and J ends lost 0 bases and 2 bases respectively, with 12 bases between them. Germline V gene lookup returns CDR1 SGHVS and CDR2 FNYEAQ. The CDR3 runs to 16 residues. The CDR3 protein is CASSLAREHLTDTQYF. The CDR3 DNA reads TGTGCCAGCAGCTTAGCCAGGGAACACCTCACAGATACGCAGTATTTT.

This clone was observed a handful of times. This chain connects TRBV28 to TRBJ1-4; no definite D call. The V gene lost 5 bases and the J gene lost 7 bases, with 14 bases spanning the gap. There are 14 residues in the CDR3. Germline V gene data show CDR1 as MDHEN and CDR2 as SYDVKM. CDR3 loop: CASSIPMGTEKLFF. Here the CDR3 DNA reads TGTGCCAGCAGTATTCCGATGGGCACTGAAAAACTGTTTTTT.

This rearrangement joins TRBV5-4 to TRBJ2-2; the D gene is possibly TRBD1 (5 bases). V lost 0 bases, J lost 6 bases, and 6 bases lay in between. This CDR3 is built from 13 residues. Germline V gene lookup returns CDR1 SGHNT and CDR2 YYREEE (reference sequence). CDR3 protein: CASSLVGAGELFF. The CDR3 DNA is TGTGCCAGCAGCTTGGTAGGGGCCGGGGAGCTGTTTTTT.

V is TRBV2 and J is TRBJ1-5, with D maybe TRBD1 (5 bases). Germline V gene sequence: CDR1 SNHLY, CDR2 FYNNEI. The CDR3 has 13 residues. V shed 5 bases and J shed 2 bases, with 7 bases lying between them. CDR3 nucleotides: TGTGCCAGCAGTTCACAGGGCAATCAGCCCCAGCATTTT. Protein product: CASSSQGNQPQHF.

The chain joins TRBV11-1 to TRBJ2-4, with 13 nucleotides matching TRBD2. The junction had 4 bases not matched to a gene; V was cut back by 5 bases and J by 0 bases. The length of the CDR3 is 17 residues. Germline CDR1 is SGHAT and CDR2 is FQDESV (reference sequence). DNA of the CDR3: TGTGCCAGCAGCCTTGGACTAGCGGGGGAAGCCAAAAACATTCAGTACTTC. Translation gives CASSLGLAGEAKNIQYF. The whole variable domain, remainder taken from reference TRBV11-1 and TRBJ2-4, is EAEVAQSPRYKITEKSQAVAFWCDPISGHATLYWYRQILGQGPELLVQFQDESVVDDSQLPKDRFSAERLKGVDSTLKIQPAELGDSAMYLCASSLGLAGEAKNIQYFGAGTRLSVL.

The chain employs TRBV4-2 and TRBJ2-1; no clear D. The CDR3 has 14 residues. Per the germline V gene, CDR1 is LGHNA and CDR2 is YNFKEQ. The V and J ends lost 3 bases and 0 bases respectively, with 6 bases between them. CDR3 coding DNA: TGTGCCAGCAGCCACCAGGCCTCCTACAATGAGCAGTTCTTC. Translating gives CASSHQASYNEQFF.

The chain employs TRBV13 and TRBJ1-2; D is uncertain. The CDR3 has 12 amino acids. The ends were cut back, 2 bases at V and 8 bases at J, with 9 bases in the middle. Germline V gene sequence: CDR1 PRHDT, CDR2 FYEKMQ (reference sequence). The CDR3 region has the DNA TGTGCCAGCAGCTTAAGTGAGGTGGGCTACACCTTC. Its protein is CASSLSEVGYTF.

This chain connects TRBV5-5 to TRBJ2-2; no clear D gene. Deletions cut 6 bases from V and 0 bases from J, with 12 bases between. Germline assignment: CDR1 SGHKS and CDR2 YYEKEE (reference sequence). The CDR3 consists of 15 residues. The DNA for the CDR3 is TGTGCCAGCAACCAACTAAATCCGAACACCGGGGAGCTGTTTTTT. Translating it yields CASNQLNPNTGELFF.

The V and J genes are TRBV4-1 and TRBJ1-2, with 7 bases identical to TRBD1. This CDR3 has 14 residues. V was pared by 3 bases and J by 7 bases, with 8 bases of the junction left unmatched. The germline gives CDR1 MGHRA, CDR2 YSYEKL. The CDR3 region has the DNA TGCGCCAGCAGCCATGGACAGGTTGCTGCTGGCTACACCTTC. Translated: CASSHGQVAAGYTF.

The chain recombines TRBV2 with TRBJ2-5; 10 nucleotides align to TRBD2. V lost 4 bases to trimming and J lost 3 bases; unmatched junction nucleotides: 2. Germline assignment: CDR1 SNHLY and CDR2 FYNNEI. The CDR3 runs to 14 residues. This CDR3 reads CASSVGLAEETQYF. DNA for the CDR3: TGTGCCAGCAGTGTTGGACTAGCGGAAGAGACCCAGTACTTC.

The J gene is TRBJ1-6, the V gene TRBV19; 10 bases match TRBD1. Germline CDR1 LNHDA, CDR2 SQIVND (reference sequence). The V and J ends lost 5 bases and 4 bases, in that order; junction bases with no gene match: 14. CDR3 size: 19 residues. The CDR3 reads CASSPFRWDRGAYNSPLHF. CDR3 DNA sequence: TGTGCCAGTAGTCCATTCAGGTGGGACAGGGGTGCGTATAATTCACCCCTCCACTTT.

The chain combines TRBV7-2 with TRBJ1-2; TRBD1 agrees at 10 bases. The CDR3 sequence is 16 residues long. Per the germline V gene, CDR1 is SGHTA and CDR2 is FQGNSA. Germline trimming cut 1 base from V and 4 bases from J; bases unmatched to any gene: 6. This chain's CDR3 is CASSLGQGAGGYGYTF. The CDR3 nucleotides read TGTGCCAGCAGCTTAGGACAGGGGGCCGGCGGCTATGGCTACACCTTC.

The V and J genes are TRBV9 and TRBJ2-1, with 9 bases lining up with TRBD2. The CDR3 extends over 17 amino acids. V lost 3 bases, J lost 5 bases, and 12 bases stayed unmatched. From germline, CDR1 is SGDLS and CDR2 YYNGEE. The CDR3 coding sequence is TGTGCCAGCAGCGCGGGGGGACTAGCCTCTCCCAACAATGAGCAGTTCTTC. It codes for CASSAGGLASPNNEQFF.

About this clone itself: A read error may account for a junction end that differs from germline. In nucleotides, the CDR3 is TGTTCCAGCGTTGGACAGGGCGTTGAAGAGACCCAGTACTTC. Amino acid sequence: CSSVGQGVEETQYF. The chain recombines TRBV7-9 with TRBJ2-5; 8 bases map to TRBD1. CDR1 is SEHNR and CDR2 is FQNEAQ in the germline V gene (reference sequence). The CDR3 runs 14 residues.

The chain is built from TRBV4-3 and TRBJ2-3, with D perhaps TRBD1 (6 bases). Trimming pared 1 base from V and 4 bases from J, leaving 12 bases between. Germline lookup yields CDR1 LGHNA and CDR2 YSLEER. The CDR3 spans 15 residues. The CDR3 bases are TGCGCCAGCAGCCAAGCGCAGGGGCGCGCAGATACGCAGTATTTT. Residues: CASSQAQGRADTQYF.

V gene TRBV6-5 combines with J gene TRBJ2-5, with D maybe TRBD1 (6 bases). CDR1 is MNHEY, CDR2 SVGAGI, per germline. V was pared by 5 bases and J by 2 bases, with 12 bases between. This CDR3 has 14 amino acids. The CDR3 bases are TGTGCCAGCAGTGTGGACAGCCGACAAGAGACCCAGTACTTC. This encodes CASSVDSRQETQYF.

The sample holds one count of this clone. V and J are TRBV7-2 and TRBJ2-7; possibly TRBD2 for D (5 bases). V lost 3 bases and J lost 5, with 14 bases in between. CDR3 size: 14 residues. Germline assignment: CDR1 SGHTA and CDR2 FQGNSA. The CDR3 DNA reads TGTGCCAGCAGCTTTCTCAGCGGTTCGAACGAGCAGTACTTC. Translating it yields CASSFLSGSNEQYF. Looking up the rest from reference TRBV7-2 and TRBJ2-7 gives the full variable domain: GAGVSQSPSNKVTEKGKDVELRCDPISGHTALYWYRQSLGQGLEFLIYFQGNSAPDKSGLPSDRFSAERTGGSVSTLTIQRTQQEDSAVYLCASSFLSGSNEQYFGPGTRLTVT.

The CDR3 DNA follows: TGCAGCGTTTCAGGGGGCGAGTCGGCCTACGAGCAGTACTTC. Protein product: CSVSGGESAYEQYF. This chain joins TRBV29-1 and TRBJ2-7; the match to TRBD1 covers 8 bases. Germline assignment: CDR1 SQVTM and CDR2 ANQGSEA. The CDR3 is 14 amino acids. J was trimmed by 2 bases and V by 5 bases; bases with no gene match: 8.

The chain employs TRBV6-6 and TRBJ1-5; tentative D call: TRBD1 (6 bases). The CDR3 extends over 13 amino acids. Deletions cut 5 bases from V and 6 bases from J, with 11 bases between. CDR1 and CDR2 from the germline V gene are MNHNY and SVGAGI (reference sequence). The CDR3 bases are TGTGCCAGCAGTGACAGGAGAGGTCAGCCCCAGCATTTT. This gives the protein CASSDRRGQPQHF.